The present entry profiles one TCR beta chain with its context. This clonotype came up a few times. Its antigen remains undetermined. Nothing much larger sits one base from this clone, and base qualities are not available. V is pruned by 4 bases and J by 4 bases, leaving 5 bases of the junction without a gene match. Its CDR3 holds 15 amino acids, cysteine through phenylalanine. Only CDR3 DNA remains: 45 bases, in frame from the first base. From a lookup of the germline V gene, CDR1 and CDR2 are MNHEY and SVGAGI. The data belong to a study of early T cells in non-severe SARS-CoV-2 infection (dated by TCRdb to the early 2020s). General notes on the study: Because TCR sequencing was done on bulk RNA from unsorted whole blood, the alpha and beta chains could not be paired. Beyond this particular receptor, the publication reports: VDJdb matching was skewed toward anti-spike CD8 responses and likely underestimated virus-specific expansions, missing private and CD4 specificities.

The library relied on 5' RACE. TCRdb names NextSeq 500 as the instrument used. Unique molecular identifiers were attached to individual cDNA molecules in the TCR library protocol so that sequencing error and PCR bias could be corrected. Both TCR alpha and beta chains were sequenced, and tight co-correlation was observed between alpha and beta sequence abundances in each sample. Under the source paper's analysis protocol: Decombinator V4 was used to annotate the V gene, J gene and CDR3 of the TCR sequences. TCRs were defined as expanded if a significant change between any two time points was detected under a Poisson model with p below 0.0001. Abundances of TCRs were expressed as counts per million after normalisation to the total number of TCRs sequenced in each sample. TRAV1-2 paired with TRAJ12, TRAJ20 or TRAJ33 defined MAIT TCRs, while TRAV10 paired with TRAJ18 defined iNKT TCRs. VDJdb, accessed 1 November 2021, was searched for CMV, EBV and SARS-CoV-2 annotated TCRs, excluding TCRs annotated for multiple antigens. The public reads were reprocessed in TCRdb via fastp at Q25 and MiXCR, keeping in-frame beta chains. Each entry is one CDR3 protein sequence, shown with its most common DNA and genes. TCRdb, not the original authors, processed these V and J calls. This sample lists just under 65,000 distinct CDR3 sequences; around 12% were detected once. The top ten hold 3.5% to 5% of the sample.

The study was a case-control design nested within a healthcare worker cohort in London, UK, with weekly nasopharyngeal swab PCR tests and blood sampling. Between 23 and 31 March 2020, the week of the UK lockdown, healthcare workers were enrolled and then followed up weekly for as long as 16 weeks. Sequencing was performed on whole blood. The TCR was taken from an adult who was a healthcare worker with PCR-confirmed SARS-CoV-2 infection or an uninfected control (not recorded which). The rearranged chain carries TRBV6-5 and TRBJ1-2; TRBD1 matches 11 bases in the middle. In nucleotide form, the sequence is TGTGCCAGCAGTTCCCGGACAGGGGGCTTCTATGGCTACACCTTC. Its product reads: CASSSRTGGFYGYTF.